This note documents a single TCR beta chain sequence. Its antigen is unknown. The data were obtained in a study of post-analysis software for immune sequencing data. About the research overall: Disease trajectories encompassed relapsing-remitting, secondary progressive and progressive-relapsing multiple sclerosis.

The CDR3 is made up of 15 amino acids. Germline CDR1 and CDR2: SGHAT and FQNNGV. The V gene lost 3 bases and the J gene lost 2 bases, with 14 bases spanning the gap. The TCR beta cDNA libraries contained unique molecular identifiers. A population of about 1 to 11 million T cells gave rise to about 500,000 cDNA molecules. TCRdb reprocessed the PCR reads via MiXCR and lists one record per CDR3 protein. The data hold fewer than 900,000 distinct CDR3 sequences, with around 42% observed a single time. Overall study findings and caveats: A handful of TRBV segments were significantly more frequent in patients than in controls. TRBV5-6, TRBV5-1 and TRBV20-1 were among these segments. Those with multiple sclerosis, the patient group, showed significantly lower normalized Chao1 diversity than controls.

This TCR derives from a girl between 10 and 17 years old with multiple sclerosis. The chain employs TRBV11-2 and TRBJ2-7; perhaps TRBD2 as D (5 bases). The sequenced sample consisted of blood. The CDR3 nucleotides read TGTGCCAGCAGCTTTCGGCGTAGCGAGACCTACGAGCAGTACTTC. Protein sequence: CASSFRRSETYEQYF.